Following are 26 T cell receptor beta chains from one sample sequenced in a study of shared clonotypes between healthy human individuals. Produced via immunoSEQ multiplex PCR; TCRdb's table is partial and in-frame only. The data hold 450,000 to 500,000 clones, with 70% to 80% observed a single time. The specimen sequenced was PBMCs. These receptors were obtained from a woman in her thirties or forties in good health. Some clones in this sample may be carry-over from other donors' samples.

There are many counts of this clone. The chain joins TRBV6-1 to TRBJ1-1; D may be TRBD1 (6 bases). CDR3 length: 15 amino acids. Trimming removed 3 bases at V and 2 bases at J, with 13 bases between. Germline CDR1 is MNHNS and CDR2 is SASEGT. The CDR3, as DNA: TGTGCCAGCAGTGAGGGCAGGGGCATTAACACTGAAGCTTTCTTT. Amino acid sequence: CASSEGRGINTEAFF.

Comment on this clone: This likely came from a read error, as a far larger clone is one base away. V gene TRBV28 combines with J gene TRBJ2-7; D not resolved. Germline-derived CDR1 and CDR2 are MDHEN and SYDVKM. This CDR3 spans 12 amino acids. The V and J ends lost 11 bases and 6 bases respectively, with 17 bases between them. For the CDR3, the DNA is TGTGCCGGCGGACGGCCTGACTTCGAGCAGTACTTC. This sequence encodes CAGGRPDFEQYF.

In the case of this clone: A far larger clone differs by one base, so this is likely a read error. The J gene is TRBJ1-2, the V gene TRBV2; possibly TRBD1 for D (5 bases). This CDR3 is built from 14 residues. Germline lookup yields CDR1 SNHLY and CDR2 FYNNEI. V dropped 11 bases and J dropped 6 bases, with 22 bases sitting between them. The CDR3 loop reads CAGEGFGRSDGYTF. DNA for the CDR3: TGTGCCGGCGAGGGGTTTGGCAGGTCTGATGGCTACACCTTC.

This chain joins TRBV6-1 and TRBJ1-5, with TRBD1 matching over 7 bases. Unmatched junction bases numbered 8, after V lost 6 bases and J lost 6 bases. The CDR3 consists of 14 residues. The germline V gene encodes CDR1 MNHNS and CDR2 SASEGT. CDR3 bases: TGTGCCAGCAGGTTGGCAGGGGGGTTTCAGCCCCAGCATTTT. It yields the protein CASRLAGGFQPQHF.

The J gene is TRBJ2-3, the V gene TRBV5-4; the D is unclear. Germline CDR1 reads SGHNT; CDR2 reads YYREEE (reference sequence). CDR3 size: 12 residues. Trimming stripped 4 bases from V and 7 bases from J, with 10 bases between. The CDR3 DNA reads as TGTGCCAGCAGCACGAGTCCAAATACGCAGTATTTT. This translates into CASSTSPNTQYF.

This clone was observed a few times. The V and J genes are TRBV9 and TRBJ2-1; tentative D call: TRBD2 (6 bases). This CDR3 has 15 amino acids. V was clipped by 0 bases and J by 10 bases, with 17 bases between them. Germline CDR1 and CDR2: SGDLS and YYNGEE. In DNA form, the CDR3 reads TGTGCCAGCAGCGTAGTTCCCCGGGAAGGGAGGGAGCAGTTCTTC. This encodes CASSVVPREGREQFF.

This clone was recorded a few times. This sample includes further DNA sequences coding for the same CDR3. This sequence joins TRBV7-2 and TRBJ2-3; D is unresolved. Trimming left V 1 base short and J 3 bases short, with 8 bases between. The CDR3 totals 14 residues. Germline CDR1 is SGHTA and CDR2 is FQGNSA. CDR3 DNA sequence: TGTGCCAGCAGCTTAGAAGTGGGAACAGATACGCAGTATTTT. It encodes CASSLEVGTDTQYF.

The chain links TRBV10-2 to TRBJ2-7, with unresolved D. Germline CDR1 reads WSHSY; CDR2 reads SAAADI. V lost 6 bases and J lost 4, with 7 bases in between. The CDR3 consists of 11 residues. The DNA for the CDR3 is TGCGCCAGCAGGGAAAGTTACGAGCAGTACTTC. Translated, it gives CASRESYEQYF.

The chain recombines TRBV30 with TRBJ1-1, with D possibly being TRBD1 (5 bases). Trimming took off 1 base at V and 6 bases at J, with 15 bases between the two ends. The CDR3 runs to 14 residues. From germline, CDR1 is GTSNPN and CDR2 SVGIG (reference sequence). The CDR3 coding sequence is TGTGCCTGGAGTGACCTCCGAAGGGGCCCTGAAGCTTTCTTT. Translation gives CAWSDLRRGPEAFF.

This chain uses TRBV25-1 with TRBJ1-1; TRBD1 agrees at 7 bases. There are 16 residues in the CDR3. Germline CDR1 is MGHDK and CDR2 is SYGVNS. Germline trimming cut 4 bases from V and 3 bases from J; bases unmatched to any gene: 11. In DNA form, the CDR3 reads TGTGCCAGCAGTGGACAATCCGGGACAGACTACACTGAAGCTTTCTTT. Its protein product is CASSGQSGTDYTEAFF.

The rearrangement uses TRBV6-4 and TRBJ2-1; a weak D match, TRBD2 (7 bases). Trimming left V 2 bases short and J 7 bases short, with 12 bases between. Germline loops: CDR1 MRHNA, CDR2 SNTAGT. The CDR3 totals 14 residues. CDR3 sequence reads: CASSDEGGGNEQFF. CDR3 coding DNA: TGTGCCAGCAGTGACGAGGGGGGGGGAAATGAGCAGTTCTTC.

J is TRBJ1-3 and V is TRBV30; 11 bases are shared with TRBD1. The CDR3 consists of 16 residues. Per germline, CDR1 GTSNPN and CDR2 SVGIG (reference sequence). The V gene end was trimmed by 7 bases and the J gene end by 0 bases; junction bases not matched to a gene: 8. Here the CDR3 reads CALDRGHVGSGNTIYF. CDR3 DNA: TGTGCCTTGGACAGGGGGCATGTCGGCTCTGGAAACACCATATATTTT. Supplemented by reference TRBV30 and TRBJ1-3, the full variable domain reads SQTIHQWPATLVQPVGSPLSLECTVEGTSNPNLYWYRQAAGRGLQLLFYSVGIGQISSEVPQNLSASRPQDRQFILSSKKLLLSDSGFYLCALDRGHVGSGNTIYFGEGSWLTVV.

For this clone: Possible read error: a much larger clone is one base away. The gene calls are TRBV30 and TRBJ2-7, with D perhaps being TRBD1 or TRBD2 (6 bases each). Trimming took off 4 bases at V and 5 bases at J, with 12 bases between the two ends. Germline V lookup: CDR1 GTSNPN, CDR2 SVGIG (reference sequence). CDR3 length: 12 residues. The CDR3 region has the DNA TGTGCCTGGAACTACGGGGGCCACGAGCAGTACTTC. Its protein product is CAWNYGGHEQYF.

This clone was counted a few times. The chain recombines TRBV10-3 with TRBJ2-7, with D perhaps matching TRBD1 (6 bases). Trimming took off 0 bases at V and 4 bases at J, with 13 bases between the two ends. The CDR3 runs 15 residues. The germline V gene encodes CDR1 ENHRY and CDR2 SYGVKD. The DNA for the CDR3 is TGTGCCATCAGTGAGTCTCGAGGGGGTCCTTACGAGCAGTACTTC. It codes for CAISESRGGPYEQYF.

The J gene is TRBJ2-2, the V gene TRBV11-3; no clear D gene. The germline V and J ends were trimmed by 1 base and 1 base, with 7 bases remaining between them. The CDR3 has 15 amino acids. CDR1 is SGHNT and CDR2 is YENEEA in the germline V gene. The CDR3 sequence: CASSLVRKNTGELFF. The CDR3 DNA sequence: TGTGCCAGCAGCTTAGTACGAAAGAACACCGGGGAGCTGTTTTTT.

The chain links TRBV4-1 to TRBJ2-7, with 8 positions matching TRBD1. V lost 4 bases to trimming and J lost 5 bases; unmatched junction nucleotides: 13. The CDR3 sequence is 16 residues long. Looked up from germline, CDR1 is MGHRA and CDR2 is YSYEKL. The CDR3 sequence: CASSPGRGQGIHEQYF. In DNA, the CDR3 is TGCGCCAGCAGCCCCGGTCGCGGACAGGGTATCCACGAGCAGTACTTC.

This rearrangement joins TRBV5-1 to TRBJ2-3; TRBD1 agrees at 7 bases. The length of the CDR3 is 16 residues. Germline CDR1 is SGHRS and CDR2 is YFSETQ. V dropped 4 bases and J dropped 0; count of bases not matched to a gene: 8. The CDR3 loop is CASSPGTVSSTDTQYF. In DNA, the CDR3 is TGCGCCAGCAGCCCGGGGACAGTATCTAGCACAGATACGCAGTATTTT.

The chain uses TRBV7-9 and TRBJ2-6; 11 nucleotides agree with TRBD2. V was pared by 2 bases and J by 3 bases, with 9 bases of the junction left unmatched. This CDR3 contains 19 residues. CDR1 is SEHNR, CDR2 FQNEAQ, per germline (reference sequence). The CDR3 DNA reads TGTGCCAGCAGCTTACAGGTAGCGGGAGGGAACCTTGGGGCCAACGTCCTGACTTTC. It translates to CASSLQVAGGNLGANVLTF.

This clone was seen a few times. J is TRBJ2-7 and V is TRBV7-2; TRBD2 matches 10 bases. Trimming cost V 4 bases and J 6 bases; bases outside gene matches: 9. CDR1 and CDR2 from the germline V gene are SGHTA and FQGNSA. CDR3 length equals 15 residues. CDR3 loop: CASSSPLAGVVEQYF. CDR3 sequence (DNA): TGTGCCAGCAGCTCCCCCCTAGCGGGAGTGGTCGAGCAGTACTTC.

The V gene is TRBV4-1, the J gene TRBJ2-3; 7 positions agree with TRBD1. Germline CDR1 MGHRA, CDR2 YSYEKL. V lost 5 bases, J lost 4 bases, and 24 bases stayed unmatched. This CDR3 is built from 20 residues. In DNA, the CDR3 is TGCGCCAGCAGCTGGACAGGCCTACCACTAGTAGGGGGCCGCGCAGATACGCAGTATTTT. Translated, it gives CASSWTGLPLVGGRADTQYF.

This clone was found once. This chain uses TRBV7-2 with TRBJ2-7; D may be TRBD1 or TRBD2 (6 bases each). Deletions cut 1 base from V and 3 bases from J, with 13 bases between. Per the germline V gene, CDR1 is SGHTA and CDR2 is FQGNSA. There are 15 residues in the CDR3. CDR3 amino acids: CASSLGGAGSYEQYF. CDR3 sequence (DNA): TGTGCCAGCAGCTTAGGGGGGGCAGGTAGCTACGAGCAGTACTTC.

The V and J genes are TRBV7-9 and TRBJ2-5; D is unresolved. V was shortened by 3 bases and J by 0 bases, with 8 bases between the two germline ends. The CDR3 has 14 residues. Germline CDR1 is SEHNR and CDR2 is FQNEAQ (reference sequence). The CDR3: CASSFEEYQETQYF. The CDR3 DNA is TGTGCCAGCAGCTTTGAGGAGTACCAAGAGACCCAGTACTTC.

The CDR3 loop reads CASGTRNEQYF. The CDR3 DNA reads TGTGCCAGCGGGACAAGGAACGAGCAGTACTTC. The J gene is TRBJ2-7, the V gene TRBV6-6, with a weak D call TRBD1 (6 bases). The CDR3 extends over 11 amino acids. Germline-derived CDR1 and CDR2 are MNHNY and SVGAGI (reference sequence). Trimming pared 8 bases from V and 5 bases from J, leaving 10 bases between.

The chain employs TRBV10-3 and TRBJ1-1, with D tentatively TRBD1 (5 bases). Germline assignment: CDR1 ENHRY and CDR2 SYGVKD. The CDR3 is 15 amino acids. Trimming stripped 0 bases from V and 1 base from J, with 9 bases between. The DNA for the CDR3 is TGTGCCATCAGTGAGTCGGGACTCCAGAACACTGAAGCTTTCTTT. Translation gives CAISESGLQNTEAFF.

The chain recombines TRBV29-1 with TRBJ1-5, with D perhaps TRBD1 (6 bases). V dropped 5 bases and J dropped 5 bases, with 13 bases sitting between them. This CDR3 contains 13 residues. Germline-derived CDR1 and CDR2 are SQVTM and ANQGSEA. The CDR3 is CSVSAGVDQPQHF. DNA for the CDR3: TGCAGCGTTTCAGCAGGGGTGGATCAGCCCCAGCATTTT.

CDR3 in amino acids: CASSLYSSSYNEQFF. The DNA of the CDR3 is TGTGCCAGCAGTTTATACTCGAGCTCCTACAATGAGCAGTTCTTC. The chain links TRBV28 to TRBJ2-1, with unresolved D. The CDR3 runs 15 residues. CDR1 and CDR2 from the germline V gene are MDHEN and SYDVKM. Trimming pared 1 base from V and 0 bases from J, leaving 7 bases between.